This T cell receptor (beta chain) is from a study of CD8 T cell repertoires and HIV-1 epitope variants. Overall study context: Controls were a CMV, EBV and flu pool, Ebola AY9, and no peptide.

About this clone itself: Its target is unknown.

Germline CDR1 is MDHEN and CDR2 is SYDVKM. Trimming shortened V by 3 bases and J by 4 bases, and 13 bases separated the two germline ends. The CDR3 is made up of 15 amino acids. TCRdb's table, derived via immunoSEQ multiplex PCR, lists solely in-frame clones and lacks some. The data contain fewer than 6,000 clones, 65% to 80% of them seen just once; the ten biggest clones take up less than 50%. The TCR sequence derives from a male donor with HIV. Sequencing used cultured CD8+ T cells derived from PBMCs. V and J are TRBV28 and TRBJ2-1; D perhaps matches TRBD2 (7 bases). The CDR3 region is CASSFEGGLYNEQFF. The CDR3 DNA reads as TGTGCCAGCAGTTTCGAGGGGGGGCTTTACAATGAGCAGTTCTTC.